The text below deals with one TCR beta chain. These data belong to a study of T cell changes during pregnancy in multiple sclerosis. CDR3 length: 16 residues. J was trimmed by 0 bases and V by 3 bases; bases with no gene match: 5. Per the germline V gene, CDR1 is MNHEY and CDR2 is SMNVEV (reference sequence). The table came from immunoSEQ multiplex PCR; TCRdb's copy has only in-frame clones and leaves some out. The table records tens of thousands of clones, about 93% of them present only once. The sample consisted of CD8+ T cells from peripheral blood mononuclear cells, taken in the third trimester of pregnancy. This clonotype originated in a female donor with multiple sclerosis, enrolled in a pregnancy study. V and J are TRBV27 and TRBJ2-3, with 8 nucleotides matching TRBD1. The CDR3 DNA reads TGTGCCAGCAGTTTCCGGACAGGGCAAAGCACAGATACGCAGTATTTT. As protein: CASSFRTGQSTDTQYF.